These 4 T cell receptor beta chains came from one sample sequenced in a study of shared clonotypes between healthy human individuals. Method: immunoSEQ multiplex PCR; TCRdb's copy keeps in-frame clones and lacks some. The data show some 300,000 clones, with around 79% seen just once and more than 9% held by the top ten. Sequencing was done on a sample of memory CD4+ T cells sorted from blood. Regarding subset: CD45RA-negative fraction. The receptors come from a young man in good health.

The chain employs TRBV5-6 and TRBJ1-2; TRBD1 matches at 10 bases. Germline-derived CDR1 and CDR2 are SGHDT and YYEEEE. V was clipped by 4 bases and J by 2 bases; unmatched bases: 5. This CDR3 has 15 amino acids. Written as DNA, the CDR3 is TGTGCCAGCAGCCCAGGGACAGGGGAGAACTATGGCTACACCTTC. Amino acids: CASSPGTGENYGYTF.

Here the CDR3 reads CASTRGLAGEAGELFF. The CDR3 DNA is TGCGCCAGCACCCGTGGACTAGCGGGAGAGGCCGGGGAGCTGTTTTTT. J is TRBJ2-2 and V is TRBV5-1; 13 nucleotides align to TRBD2. The CDR3 sequence is 16 residues long. Germline trimming cut 6 bases from V and 6 bases from J; bases unmatched to any gene: 8. Germline loops: CDR1 SGHRS, CDR2 YFSETQ.

The chain has TRBV29-1 and TRBJ2-1; 12 bases are a match to TRBD2. CDR3 length: 15 amino acids. From germline, CDR1 is SQVTM and CDR2 ANQGSEA. Unmatched junction bases numbered 5, after V lost 1 base and J lost 7 bases. CDR3 residues: CSVEAPGLAGNEQFF. In DNA, the CDR3 is TGCAGCGTTGAAGCCCCAGGACTAGCGGGAAATGAGCAGTTCTTC.

The chain carries TRBV2 and TRBJ2-3, with 12 nucleotides matching TRBD2. Trimming removed 6 bases from V and 5 bases from J; junction bases left unmatched: 6. The CDR3 runs to 15 residues. Germline assignment: CDR1 SNHLY and CDR2 FYNNEI. CDR3 sequence (DNA): TGTGCCAGCAGCATACTAGCGGGAGGAGTAGATACGCAGTATTTT. This sequence encodes CASSILAGGVDTQYF.